Below, 5 T cell receptor beta chains from the same sample are listed, as sequenced in a study of blood T cell repertoires in COVID-19. Profiling relied on immunoSEQ multiplex PCR, and the TCRdb table lists in-frame clones only, not all of them. The data hold about 250,000 clones, with almost 85% observed a single time. The sequencing sample was made of PBMCs or T cells enriched from blood (not recorded which). These receptors were taken from a woman in her forties or fifties with acute COVID-19.

The chain is built from TRBV5-1 and TRBJ2-2; 7 bases line up with TRBD1. Trimming at V came to 5 bases and at J to 0 bases, leaving 1 base not matched to a gene. The CDR3 extends over 14 amino acids. Germline-derived CDR1 and CDR2 are SGHRS and YFSETQ. CDR3 DNA sequence: TGCGCCAGCAGGGGGACAGCGAACACCGGGGAGCTGTTTTTT. It codes for CASRGTANTGELFF.

The rearrangement uses TRBV5-1 and TRBJ2-3; 10 nucleotides align to TRBD1. Unmatched junction bases numbered 5, after V lost 1 base and J lost 3 bases. Germline V gives CDR1 SGHRS, CDR2 YFSETQ. This CDR3 has 16 amino acids. Here the CDR3 DNA reads TGCGCCAGCAGCTTGCTCCGGACAGGGGGGACAGATACGCAGTATTTT. Amino acids: CASSLLRTGGTDTQYF.

The J gene is TRBJ1-2, the V gene TRBV6-2 or TRBV6-3; D possibly corresponds to TRBD1 (5 bases). This CDR3 is 14 amino acids long. The ends were cut back, 6 bases at V and 3 bases at J, with 14 bases in the middle. CDR1 is MNHEY and CDR2 is SVGEGT in the germline V gene. The CDR3 here is CASSRYDSYYGYTF. CDR3 nucleotides: TGTGCCAGCAGCCGATACGACAGCTACTATGGCTACACCTTC.

The V call is TRBV7-9, the J call TRBJ1-5; the match to TRBD1 covers 11 bases. The CDR3 totals 18 residues. The V gene end was trimmed by 0 bases and the J gene end by 1 base; junction bases not matched to a gene: 5. The germline V gene has CDR1 SEHNR and CDR2 FQNEAQ (reference sequence). Here the CDR3 DNA reads TGTGCCAGCAGCTTAGCAGCCGGGACAGGGGGGAGCAATCAGCCCCAGCATTTT. This gives the protein CASSLAAGTGGSNQPQHF.

This clone showed up many times. The V and J genes are TRBV27 and TRBJ1-2; D is uncertain. The CDR3 covers 12 residues. Between the trimmed V and J ends, which lost 4 bases and 2 bases, there was a span of 5 bases. Germline V gives CDR1 MNHEY, CDR2 SMNVEV (reference sequence). The CDR3 nucleotides read TGTGCCAGCAGTTCCTTCAACTATGGCTACACCTTC. It encodes CASSSFNYGYTF.